These T cell receptor beta chains were read from a single sample in a study of blood T cell repertoires in COVID-19. Data came from immunoSEQ multiplex PCR; TCRdb stores just in-frame clones and leaves some out. The table shows about 200,000 clones, with 94% occurring only once. Input material: peripheral blood. The receptors here all came from a man aged 30 to 39 with COVID-19, enrolled during active disease. The CDR3 runs from the conserved cysteine through the conserved F or W. A D gene is named only where the DNA matches it firmly. Clone size is shown for a subset of rows, as once, few, many or a class of expanded clone.

CDR3 protein: CASSTTGLEITEAFF
CDR3 DNA: TGTGCCAGCAGCACAACAGGGCTCGAGATCACTGAAGCTTTCTTT
D gene: -
clone size: once
V gene: TRBV9
J gene: TRBJ1-1

CDR3 protein: CASSHGQVGGFGYEQYF
CDR3 DNA: TGCGCCAGCAGCCATGGACAGGTCGGGGGCTTTGGGTACGAGCAGTACTTC
D gene: -
clone size: -
V gene: TRBV4-1
J gene: TRBJ2-7

CDR3 protein: CASSQPGQGVSEQFF
CDR3 DNA: TGCGCCAGCAGTCAACCGGGACAGGGGGTTAGTGAGCAGTTCTTC
D gene: TRBD1
clone size: -
V gene: TRBV23-1
J gene: TRBJ2-1

CDR3 protein: CATSKAGGEETQYF
CDR3 DNA: TGTGCCACCAGCAAAGCGGGGGGCGAAGAGACCCAGTACTTC
D gene: TRBD2
clone size: -
V gene: TRBV15
J gene: TRBJ2-5

CDR3 protein: CASTKDSYNEQFF
CDR3 DNA: TGTGCCAGCACCAAGGACAGCTACAATGAGCAGTTCTTC
D gene: -
clone size: -
V gene: TRBV12-3/TRBV12-4
J gene: TRBJ2-1

CDR3 protein: CASIPLVQGVIGNTIYF
CDR3 DNA: TGTGCCAGCATCCCTCTAGTACAGGGGGTTATTGGAAACACCATATATTTT
D gene: TRBD1
clone size: -
V gene: TRBV7-9
J gene: TRBJ1-3

CDR3 protein: CASSSRDRDTEAFF
CDR3 DNA: TGTGCCAGCAGCTCCCGGGACAGGGATACTGAAGCTTTCTTT
D gene: TRBD1
clone size: -
V gene: TRBV5-5
J gene: TRBJ1-1

CDR3 protein: CASSPTDPGQAYNEQFF
CDR3 DNA: TGTGCCAGCAGTCCAACTGACCCTGGACAGGCTTACAATGAGCAGTTCTTC
D gene: TRBD1
clone size: -
V gene: TRBV6-6
J gene: TRBJ2-1

CDR3 protein: CASSDFWSSYNSPLHF
CDR3 DNA: TGTGCCAGCAGTGACTTCTGGAGCTCCTATAATTCACCCCTCCACTTT
D gene: -
clone size: -
V gene: TRBV6-4
J gene: TRBJ1-6

CDR3 protein: CASSYGRASGNTIYF
CDR3 DNA: TGTGCCAGCAGTTATGGCAGGGCCTCTGGAAACACCATATATTTT
D gene: -
clone size: -
V gene: TRBV6-5
J gene: TRBJ1-3

CDR3 protein: CASSLGSGGVLGDQYF
CDR3 DNA: TGTGCCAGCAGCTTAGGTAGCGGGGGGGTCCTCGGGGACCAGTACTTC
D gene: TRBD2
clone size: -
V gene: TRBV11-2
J gene: TRBJ2-5

CDR3 protein: CASGGTGRAETQYF
CDR3 DNA: TGTGCCAGCGGTGGGACAGGGCGCGCGGAGACCCAGTACTTC
D gene: TRBD1
clone size: -
V gene: TRBV9
J gene: TRBJ2-5

CDR3 protein: CASSLAGASRGPDGYTF
CDR3 DNA: TGTGCCAGCAGCTTAGCGGGGGCCTCTAGGGGGCCGGATGGCTACACCTTC
D gene: TRBD1
clone size: -
V gene: TRBV11-1
J gene: TRBJ1-2

CDR3 protein: CASSSRRGGANSEQFF
CDR3 DNA: TGTGCCAGCAGCTCCCGAAGGGGCGGGGCTAACAGTGAGCAGTTCTTC
D gene: -
clone size: -
V gene: TRBV11-3
J gene: TRBJ2-1

CDR3 protein: CAISESIGDQTNVYGYTF
CDR3 DNA: TGTGCCATCAGTGAGTCAATTGGGGATCAGACTAACGTCTATGGCTACACCTTC
D gene: -
clone size: once
V gene: TRBV10-3
J gene: TRBJ1-2